Following are 8 T cell receptor beta chains from one sample sequenced in a study of technical replicates of blood from several donors. Profiling relied on immunoSEQ multiplex PCR, and the TCRdb table lists in-frame clones only, not all of them. The table lists about 88,000 clones, approximately 90% of them singletons, with 0.2% to 0.3% in the top ten. Sequencing was done on a sample of T cells isolated from PBMCs. The receptors were sampled from a human donor in good health.

The J gene is TRBJ1-5, the V gene TRBV7-8; D is possibly TRBD1 (6 bases). Germline CDR1 reads SGHVS; CDR2 reads FQNEAQ. V was shortened by 3 bases and J by 6 bases, with 15 bases between the two germline ends. The CDR3 totals 15 residues. The CDR3 loop reads CASSFPGDRGQPQHF. CDR3 in DNA: TGTGCCAGCAGCTTTCCAGGGGATCGGGGTCAGCCCCAGCATTTT. Looking up the rest from reference TRBV7-8 and TRBJ1-5 gives the full variable domain: GAGVSQSPRYKVAKRGQDVALRCDPISGHVSLFWYQQALGQGPEFLTYFQNEAQLDKSGLPSDRFFAERPEGSVSTLKIQRTQQEDSAVYLCASSFPGDRGQPQHFGDGTRLSIL.

The chain couples TRBV5-1 to TRBJ2-1; TRBD1 matches at 10 bases. V shed 4 bases, J shed 9 bases, and the junction held 10 bases outside the gene matches. The V gene's germline CDR1 is SGHRS and CDR2 YFSETQ. This CDR3 is built from 15 residues. DNA for the CDR3: TGCGCCAGCAGCCTCCGGGACAGGGGTGCGAGTGAGCAGTTCTTC. Translation gives CASSLRDRGASEQFF.

V and J are TRBV6-5 and TRBJ1-2; D is possibly TRBD1 (5 bases). There are 14 residues in the CDR3. V dropped 2 bases and J dropped 4 bases, with 11 bases sitting between them. Germline V gives CDR1 MNHEY, CDR2 SVGAGI. The CDR3 DNA is TGTGCCAGCAGTTACCGGGGGGACCTCTATGGCTACACCTTC. This encodes CASSYRGDLYGYTF.

The chain carries TRBV2 and TRBJ2-7; perhaps TRBD2 as D (6 bases). V dropped 2 bases and J dropped 3 bases, with 26 bases sitting between them. The germline gives CDR1 SNHLY, CDR2 FYNNEI. CDR3 size: 19 residues. CDR3 nucleotides: TGTGCCAGCAGTGAACCACCGGGCAGGCCTCGGGAGAGAGGCTACGAGCAGTACTTC. Translating gives CASSEPPGRPRERGYEQYF.

The V gene is TRBV2, the J gene TRBJ1-3; TRBD1 might be the D (5 bases). This CDR3 is 15 amino acids long. Germline V gene data show CDR1 as SNHLY and CDR2 as FYNNEI. Trimming left V 4 bases short and J 2 bases short, with 12 bases between. CDR3 coding DNA: TGTGCCAGCAGTGGGCAGGGCCAACCTGGAAACACCATATATTTT. Translation gives CASSGQGQPGNTIYF.

The chain couples TRBV7-3 to TRBJ2-2, with D possibly TRBD1 on 6 matching bases. The V and J ends lost 1 base and 7 bases respectively, with 13 bases between them. Germline CDR1 SGHTA, CDR2 FQGTGA. The CDR3 runs to 15 residues. The CDR3 nucleotides read TGTGCCAGCAGCTTAATAAACAGGGAAGGCGGGGAGCTGTTTTTT. It yields the protein CASSLINREGGELFF.

The chain is built from TRBV5-1 and TRBJ2-5; D remains ambiguous. Germline-derived CDR1 and CDR2 are SGHRS and YFSETQ. This CDR3 contains 13 residues. Trimming stripped 1 base from V and 1 base from J, with 5 bases between. The CDR3 nucleotides read TGCGCCAGCAGCTTGAACAGCCAAGAGACCCAGTACTTC. Its translation is CASSLNSQETQYF.

This clone turned up a few times. The DNA of the CDR3 is TGCAGTGCTAGAGGCGGGGAGGGAGCTTTCTTT. It encodes CSARGGEGAFF. The rearrangement links TRBV20-1 to TRBJ1-1; D remains ambiguous. This CDR3 is built from 11 residues. Germline V gives CDR1 DFQATT, CDR2 SNEGSKA (reference sequence). V shed 1 base and J shed 10 bases, with 10 bases lying between them.